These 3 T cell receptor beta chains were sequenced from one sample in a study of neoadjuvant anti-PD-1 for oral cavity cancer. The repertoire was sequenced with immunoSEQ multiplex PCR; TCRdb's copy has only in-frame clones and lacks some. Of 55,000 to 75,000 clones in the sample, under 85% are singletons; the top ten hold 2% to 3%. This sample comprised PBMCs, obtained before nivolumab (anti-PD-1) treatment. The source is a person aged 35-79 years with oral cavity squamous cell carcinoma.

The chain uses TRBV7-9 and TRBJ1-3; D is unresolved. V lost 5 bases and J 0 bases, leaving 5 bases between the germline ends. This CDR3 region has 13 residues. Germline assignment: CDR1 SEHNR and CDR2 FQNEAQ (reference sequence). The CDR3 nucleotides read TGTGCCAGCAGCCACTCCTCTGGAAACACCATATATTTT. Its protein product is CASSHSSGNTIYF. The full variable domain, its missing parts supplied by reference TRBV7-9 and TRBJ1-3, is DTGVSQNPRHKITKRGQNVTFRCDPISEHNRLYWYRQTLGQGPEFLTYFQNEAQLEKSRLLSDRFSAERPKGSFSTLEIQRTEQGDSAMYLCASSHSSGNTIYFGEGSWLTVV.

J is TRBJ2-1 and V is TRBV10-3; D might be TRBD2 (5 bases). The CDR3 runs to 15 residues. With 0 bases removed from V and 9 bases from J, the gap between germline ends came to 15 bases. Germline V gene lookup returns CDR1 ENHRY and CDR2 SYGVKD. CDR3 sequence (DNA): TGTGCCATCAGTGAGTCCCTAGCCGAAGGAAGTGAGCAGTTCTTC. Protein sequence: CAISESLAEGSEQFF.

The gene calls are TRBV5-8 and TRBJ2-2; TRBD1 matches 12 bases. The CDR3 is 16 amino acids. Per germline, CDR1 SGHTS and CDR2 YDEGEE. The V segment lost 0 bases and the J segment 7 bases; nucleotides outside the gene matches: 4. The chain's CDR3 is CASSLEGTGGIGELFF. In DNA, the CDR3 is TGTGCCAGCAGCTTGGAGGGGACAGGGGGCATCGGGGAGCTGTTTTTT.